Below are 25 T cell receptor beta chains sequenced from a single sample in a study of Tregs in tolerant kidney transplant recipients. TCRdb's copy holds only in-frame clones and misses some; the assay was immunoSEQ multiplex PCR. This sample's clone table lists 9,900 or so clones. The nonmyeloablative bone marrow transplants came from related graft donors, with transient mixed chimerism. The source was CD8+ T cells from blood (PBMCs), collected 24 months after the transplant. These receptor sequences come from a human patient who received a combined kidney and bone marrow transplant. The graft donor may have contributed some T cells.

About this clone itself: The read halts 3 residues ahead of the CDR3 end, with the missing end drawn from the germline J gene. The chain joins TRBV29-1 to TRBJ2-1; TRBD1 might be the D (6 bases). This CDR3 contains 12 residues. Trimming cost V 4 bases and J 9 bases, with 13 bases left between them. Per the germline V gene, CDR1 is SQVTM and CDR2 is ANQGSEA. CDR3 in amino acids: CSVVGAGVEQFF. The part of the CDR3 DNA that was read is TGCAGCGTTGTGGGGGCCGGGGTTGAG.

A remark on this clone: The read gets to within 3 residues of the CDR3 end, and the germline J gene fills in the rest. The chain recombines TRBV29-1 with TRBJ2-2; TRBD2 matches at 11 bases. This CDR3 is 18 amino acids long. Germline CDR1 reads SQVTM; CDR2 reads ANQGSEA. The V gene end was trimmed by 7 bases and the J gene end by 4 bases; junction bases not matched to a gene: 17. This CDR3 reads CSARVPLLAGGLTGELFF. CDR3 bases read: TGCAGCGCCCGGGTGCCTCTTTTAGCGGGAGGGCTCACCGGGGAG.

About this clone: The read finishes 3 residues shy of the CDR3 end, and the germline J gene is used to complete it. The chain uses TRBV20-1 and TRBJ2-7, with a tentative D call TRBD1 (5 bases). Looked up from germline, CDR1 is DFQATT and CDR2 is SNEGSKA (reference sequence). This CDR3 spans 12 amino acids. Between the trimmed V and J ends, which lost 3 bases and 1 base, there was a span of 7 bases. The CDR3 protein is CSASDSSYEQYF. CDR3 DNA (partial): TGCAGTGCTAGTGACAGTTCCTACGAG.

Considering frequency, this clone is medium-sized (0.01 to 0.1%). From the germline J gene comes the end of the CDR3, since the read stops 3 residues before it. The chain has TRBV30 and TRBJ1-1; 9 nucleotides line up with TRBD1. This CDR3 spans 14 amino acids. V was clipped by 2 bases and J by 5 bases; unmatched bases: 6. Germline assignment: CDR1 GTSNPN and CDR2 SVGIG (reference sequence). Incomplete CDR3 DNA: TGTGCCTGGAGTCCCGGGACAGGGACGACTGAA. Its protein is CAWSPGTGTTE. The CDR3 as a whole reads CAWSPGTGTTEAFF.

This clone is medium-sized (0.01 to 0.1%) by frequency. Sequencing ends 3 residues short of the CDR3 end; the germline J gene provides the rest. The chain recombines TRBV2 with TRBJ1-1; no firm D call. The V gene lost 7 bases and the J gene lost 4 bases, with 10 bases spanning the gap. The germline CDR1 and CDR2 sequences are SNHLY and FYNNEI. The CDR3 spans 12 residues. CDR3 amino acids: CASTPRGTEAFF. The covered CDR3 bases are TGTGCCAGCACCCCCCGAGGCACTGAA.

A remark on this clone: The read is 3 residues too short to cover the CDR3 end, so that end is filled in from the germline J gene. V usage is TRBV7-8 and J usage is TRBJ1-5, with D unclear. V shed 4 bases and J shed 7 bases, with 14 bases lying between them. CDR3 length: 14 residues. Germline-derived CDR1 and CDR2 are SGHVS and FQNEAQ. The sequenced CDR3 bases are TGTGCCAGCAGCTCGGCAGCGGGTGGGCAGCCC. Translated: CASSSAAGGQP. The whole CDR3 reads CASSSAAGGQPQHF.

The CDR3 DNA, read in part, is TGCAGCGCAGCAGGGGGAGGGGGCCGTGGTAATGAG. It translates to CSAAGGGGRGNE. From start to end, the CDR3 is CSAAGGGGRGNEQFF. This sequence joins TRBV29-1 and TRBJ2-1, with D tentatively TRBD1 or TRBD2 (7 bases each). The sequence runs out 3 residues before the end of the CDR3; the remainder is reconstructed from the germline J gene. CDR1 is SQVTM and CDR2 is ANQGSEA in the germline V gene. The CDR3 has 15 amino acids. V was cut by 7 bases and J by 7 bases, with 23 bases left in between.

Note on this clone: The read terminates 3 residues before the CDR3 end, so the remaining end is supplied by the germline J gene. The V and J genes are TRBV19 and TRBJ2-1; TRBD1 agrees at 8 bases. Germline assignment: CDR1 LNHDA and CDR2 SQIVND (reference sequence). Trimming cost V 8 bases and J 2 bases; bases outside gene matches: 5. This CDR3 has 14 amino acids. CDR3 bases read: TGTGCCAGTGGCCTGACAGGGGCCTACAATGAG. Residues: CASGLTGAYNE. The complete CDR3 sequence is CASGLTGAYNEQFF.

Note on this clone: The read is 3 residues too short to cover the CDR3 end, so that end is filled in from the germline J gene. The chain has TRBV6-2 or TRBV6-3 and TRBJ2-7; a weak D match, TRBD2 (5 bases). V lost 10 bases, J lost 3 bases, and 16 bases lay in between. Per germline, CDR1 MNHEY and CDR2 SVGEGT. The CDR3 covers 13 residues. Partial CDR3 DNA: TGTGCCACCGGCGTGGGTGGACTCTACGAG. Translated: CATGVGGLYE. The entire CDR3 reads CATGVGGLYEQYF.

Comment on this clone: The CDR3 extends 3 residues past the end of the read, so its final part is completed from the germline J gene. This chain uses TRBV14 with TRBJ1-1; possibly TRBD1 for D (6 bases). Per germline, CDR1 SGHDN and CDR2 FVKESK. This CDR3 region has 15 residues. V lost 2 bases to trimming and J lost 7 bases, with 17 bases between them. The CDR3 here is CASSQQGHWAREAFF. The CDR3 bases that were read are TGTGCCAGCAGCCAACAGGGACATTGGGCCCGTGAA.

With regard to this clone: The junction departs from the called germline gene at one end, perhaps through a read error. The covered CDR3 bases are TGCGCCAGCAGTAGGTTGACAGGGGGCAACACCGGGGAG. Translated, it gives CASSRLTGGNTGE. In full, the CDR3 is CASSRLTGGNTGELFF. This chain uses TRBV4-2 with TRBJ2-2; 10 bases are a match to TRBD1. The CDR3 end is not reached by the read, which stops 3 residues before it; the germline J gene fills it in. The CDR3 covers 16 residues. Per the germline V gene, CDR1 is LGHNA and CDR2 is YNFKEQ.

As regards this clone: The CDR3 end is not reached by the read, which stops 3 residues before it; the germline J gene fills it in. The V call is TRBV20-1, the J call TRBJ2-1; 7 bases align to TRBD2. V dropped 0 bases and J dropped 8; count of bases not matched to a gene: 19. The CDR3 is 18 amino acids. The germline V gene encodes CDR1 DFQATT and CDR2 SNEGSKA (reference sequence). CDR3: CSARDLRTTGLPDYEQFF. The sequenced part of the CDR3 DNA is TGCAGTGCTAGAGATCTGAGAACAACGGGACTACCCGATTATGAG.

Worth noting for this clone: The CDR3 end lies 3 residues beyond the end of the read and is filled in from the germline J gene. The chain recombines TRBV2 with TRBJ1-5, with 7 bases lining up with TRBD1. Trimming took 5 bases from V and 3 from J; bases not matched to a gene: 7. Germline CDR1 reads SNHLY; CDR2 reads FYNNEI. CDR3 length equals 15 residues. CDR3 DNA, as far as it was read: TGTGCCAGCAGTACCGGACAGGCCCCCAATCAGCCC. Translated, it gives CASSTGQAPNQP. From start to end, the CDR3 is CASSTGQAPNQPQHF. Full variable domain (remainder filled in from reference TRBV2 and TRBJ1-5): EPEVTQTPSHQVTQMGQEVILRCVPISNHLYFYWYRQILGQKVEFLVSFYNNEISEKSEIFDDQFSVERPDGSNFTLKIRSTKLEDSAMYFCASSTGQAPNQPQHFGDGTRLSIL.

On this clone: The CDR3 end lies 3 residues beyond the end of the read and is filled in from the germline J gene. The V and J genes are TRBV7-9 and TRBJ1-5; the D gene is possibly TRBD1 (6 bases). CDR1 and CDR2 from the germline V gene are SEHNR and FQNEAQ (reference sequence). Deletions cut 1 base from V and 2 bases from J, with 9 bases between. This CDR3 region has 15 residues. CDR3 DNA, as far as it was read: TGTGCCAGCAGCTTAGGGGGGCTTGGCAATCAGCCC. Its translation: CASSLGGLGNQP. The CDR3 in full is CASSLGGLGNQPQHF. The entire variable domain, with the rest obtained from reference TRBV7-9 and TRBJ1-5, is as follows: DTGVSQNPRHKITKRGQNVTFRCDPISEHNRLYWYRQTLGQGPEFLTYFQNEAQLEKSRLLSDRFSAERPKGSFSTLEIQRTEQGDSAMYLCASSLGGLGNQPQHFGDGTRLSIL.

Regarding this clone: With the read ending 3 residues before the CDR3 end, the germline J gene is used to fill in that end. The V gene is TRBV20-1, the J gene TRBJ2-7; no definite D call. From germline, CDR1 is DFQATT and CDR2 SNEGSKA (reference sequence). V was clipped by 5 bases and J by 0 bases, with 14 bases between them. CDR3 length equals 14 residues. CDR3 in amino acids: CSAHDSESSYEQYF. The CDR3 DNA, read in part, is TGCAGTGCTCACGACTCCGAGAGCTCCTACGAG.

In regard to this clone: The read comes to an end 3 residues before the CDR3 does, leaving the germline J gene to fill in the end. The chain employs TRBV11-1 and TRBJ2-7; no firm D call. There are 13 residues in the CDR3. The germline CDR1 and CDR2 sequences are SGHAT and FQDESV (reference sequence). V was shortened by 1 base and J by 2 bases, with 6 bases between the two germline ends. The sequenced part of the CDR3 DNA is TGTGCCAGCAGCTTAGGCCAGACCTACGAG. It encodes CASSLGQTYE. The whole CDR3 is CASSLGQTYEQYF.

Details on this clone: From the germline J gene comes the end of the CDR3, since the read stops 3 residues before it. The chain combines TRBV5-4 with TRBJ2-1; 7 positions match TRBD2. This CDR3 has 14 amino acids. With 4 bases clipped from V and 7 bases from J, the junction kept 8 bases outside the gene matches. Per germline, CDR1 SGHNT and CDR2 YYREEE (reference sequence). CDR3 in amino acids: CASSVLLAPNEQFF. The sequenced part of the CDR3 DNA is TGTGCCAGCAGCGTATTACTAGCGCCAAATGAG.

With respect to this clone: The read comes to an end 3 residues before the CDR3 does, leaving the germline J gene to fill in the end. The V and J genes are TRBV19 and TRBJ2-1, with 10 nucleotides matching TRBD2. CDR1 LNHDA and CDR2 SQIVND come from the germline V gene (reference sequence). The V and J ends lost 3 bases and 4 bases, in that order; junction bases with no gene match: 6. This CDR3 has 16 residues. The CDR3 bases that were read are TGTGCCAGTAGTATCCCTGGACTAGCGGAGTACAATGAG. Translated, it gives CASSIPGLAEYNE. From start to end, the CDR3 is CASSIPGLAEYNEQFF.

The sequenced CDR3 bases are TGTGCTAGTGGTTTGGTAGCGGGGGATTACGAG. It encodes CASGLVAGDYE. In full, the CDR3 is CASGLVAGDYEQYF. This chain joins TRBV12-5 and TRBJ2-7; 8 bases are a match to TRBD2. The missing CDR3 end, 3 residues past where the read stops, is filled in from the germline J gene. This CDR3 is built from 14 residues. J was trimmed by 4 bases and V by 0 bases; bases with no gene match: 2. Germline assignment: CDR1 LGHNT and CDR2 FRNRAP.

In regard to this clone: The read gets to within 3 residues of the CDR3 end, and the germline J gene fills in the rest. The chain combines TRBV9 with TRBJ1-2; 10 bases line up with TRBD1. From germline, CDR1 is SGDLS and CDR2 YYNGEE. CDR3 length: 12 amino acids. The part of the CDR3 DNA that was read is TGTGCCAGCACCGGGACAGGGGTGGGC. Translating it yields CASTGTGVG. The CDR3 reads in full as CASTGTGVGYTF.

On this clone: The read finishes 3 residues shy of the CDR3 end, and the germline J gene is used to complete it. The genes are TRBV7-9 and TRBJ2-1; D not resolved. Germline CDR1 and CDR2: SEHNR and FQNEAQ (reference sequence). The CDR3 contains 15 residues. The ends were cut back, 5 bases at V and 2 bases at J, with 13 bases in the middle. Incomplete CDR3 DNA: TGTGCCAGCAGCGAACAGAATGACCCCTACAATGAG. Amino acid sequence: CASSEQNDPYNE. The complete CDR3 reads CASSEQNDPYNEQFF.

The part of the CDR3 DNA that was read is TGTGCCAGCAGCCCAGGGACAGTGTCCTACGAG. Translating it yields CASSPGTVSYE. The whole CDR3 protein is CASSPGTVSYEQYF. V is TRBV13 and J is TRBJ2-7; 7 nucleotides agree with TRBD1. With the read ending 3 residues before the CDR3 end, the germline J gene is used to fill in that end. The CDR3 spans 14 residues. The germline CDR1 and CDR2 sequences are PRHDT and FYEKMQ (reference sequence). J gave up 1 base and V 5 bases, and 5 bases lay outside the gene matches.

In regard to this clone: The CDR3 extends 3 residues past the end of the read, so its final part is completed from the germline J gene. V is TRBV5-1 and J is TRBJ2-3; no clear D. The CDR3 is made up of 14 amino acids. Deletions cut 0 bases from V and 3 bases from J, with 8 bases between. Germline V gene sequence: CDR1 SGHRS, CDR2 YFSETQ. The CDR3 sequence: CASSLVLTTDTQYF. The sequenced part of the CDR3 DNA is TGCGCCAGCAGCTTGGTCCTGACAACAGATACG.

Concerning this clone: One junction end does not reproduce the germline sequence, and a read error may be involved. The read is 3 residues too short to cover the CDR3 end, so that end is filled in from the germline J gene. V gene TRBV4-2 combines with J gene TRBJ1-2, with D possibly matching TRBD1 (5 bases). The CDR3 length is 16 residues. Germline V gives CDR1 LGHNA, CDR2 YNFKEQ. The part of the CDR3 DNA that was read is TGCGCCAGCAGCCAGAGCCAAGGACACCTCGTCTATGGC. Protein product: CASSQSQGHLVYG. The entire CDR3 reads CASSQSQGHLVYGYTF.

A note on this clone: Read coverage stops 3 residues before the CDR3 terminus; the germline J gene supplies the remainder. This rearrangement joins TRBV5-1 to TRBJ1-1; possible D gene TRBD1, 6 bases. V was shortened by 4 bases and J by 0 bases, with 10 bases between the two germline ends. This CDR3 contains 14 residues. Germline V gives CDR1 SGHRS, CDR2 YFSETQ. CDR3 bases read: TGCGCCAGCAGCCCCGGACAGATGAACACTGAA. It encodes CASSPGQMNTE. The full CDR3 is CASSPGQMNTEAFF.